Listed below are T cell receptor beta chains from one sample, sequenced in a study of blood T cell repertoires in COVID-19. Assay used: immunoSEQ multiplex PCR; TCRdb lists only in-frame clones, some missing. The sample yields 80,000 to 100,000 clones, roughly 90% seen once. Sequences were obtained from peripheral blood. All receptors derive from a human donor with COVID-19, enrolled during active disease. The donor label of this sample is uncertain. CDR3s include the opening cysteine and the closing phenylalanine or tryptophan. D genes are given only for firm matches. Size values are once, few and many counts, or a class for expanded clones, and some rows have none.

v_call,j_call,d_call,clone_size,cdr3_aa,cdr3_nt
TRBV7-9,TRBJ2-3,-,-,CASSLPTGQTNMRDTQYF,TGTGCCAGCAGCTTACCAACCGGACAGACAAACATGCGGGATACGCAGTATTTT
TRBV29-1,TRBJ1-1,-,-,CSTKTGMNTEAFF,TGCAGCACCAAAACAGGGATGAACACTGAAGCTTTCTTT
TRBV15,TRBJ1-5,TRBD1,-,CATSGPLAAGGGWGYSNQPQHF,TGTGCCACCAGCGGACCTCTTGCTGCAGGGGGCGGCTGGGGATATAGCAATCAGCCCCAGCATTTT
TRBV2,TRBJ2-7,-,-,CASSAGAGAYEQYF,TGTGCCAGCAGTGCTGGGGCCGGAGCCTACGAGCAGTACTTC
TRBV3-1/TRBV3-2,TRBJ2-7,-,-,CASSQDITGRDEQYF,TGTGCCAGCAGCCAAGATATTACGGGTCGCGACGAGCAGTACTTC
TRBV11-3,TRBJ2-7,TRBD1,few,CASSVGQAYEQYF,TGTGCCAGCAGCGTGGGACAGGCCTACGAGCAGTACTTC
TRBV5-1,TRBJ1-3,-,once,CASSLAGESSGNTIYF,TGCGCCAGCAGCTTGGCCGGAGAGAGCTCTGGAAACACCATATATTTT
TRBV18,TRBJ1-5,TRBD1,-,CASSPYDRGRNQPQHF,TGTGCCAGCTCCCCATACGACAGGGGACGCAATCAGCCCCAGCATTTT
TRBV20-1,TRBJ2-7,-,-,CSASPLWPNSYEQYF,TGCAGTGCTAGTCCGCTCTGGCCCAACTCCTACGAGCAGTACTTC
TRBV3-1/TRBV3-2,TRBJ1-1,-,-,CASNQGGEAFF,TGTGCCAGCAACCAAGGAGGTGAAGCTTTCTTT
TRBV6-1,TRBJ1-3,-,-,CASSERGNTIYF,TGTGCCAGCAGTGAAAGGGGTAACACCATATATTTT
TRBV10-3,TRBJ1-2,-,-,CAISEGYPGGYTF,TGTGCCATCAGTGAGGGCTACCCGGGAGGCTACACCTTC
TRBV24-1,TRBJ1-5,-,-,CATSDTTGPPQHF,TGTGCCACCAGTGATACGACAGGACCCCCCCAGCATTTT
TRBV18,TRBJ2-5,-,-,CASSSRTDRGETQYF,TGTGCCAGCTCATCTAGGACGGACCGCGGGGAGACCCAGTACTTC
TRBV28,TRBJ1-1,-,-,CASSLSLTSSTEAFF,TGTGCCAGCAGTTTATCCCTTACTTCTTCCACTGAAGCTTTCTTT
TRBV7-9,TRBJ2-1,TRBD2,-,CASRPSGATYNEQFF,TGTGCCAGCAGGCCTAGCGGGGCGACCTACAATGAGCAGTTCTTC
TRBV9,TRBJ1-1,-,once,CASSVGPSVNTEAFF,TGTGCCAGCAGCGTGGGCCCGTCCGTGAACACTGAAGCTTTCTTT
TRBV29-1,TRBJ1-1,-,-,CSVYAGAYNTEAFF,TGCAGCGTATATGCAGGGGCCTACAACACTGAAGCTTTCTTT
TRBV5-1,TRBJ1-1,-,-,CASSLASAGGWNTEAFF,TGCGCCAGCAGCTTGGCTTCAGCGGGAGGGTGGAACACTGAAGCTTTCTTT
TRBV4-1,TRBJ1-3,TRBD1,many,CASSQTGQIISGNTIYF,TGCGCCAGCAGCCAGACGGGACAGATTATCTCGGGAAACACCATATATTTT
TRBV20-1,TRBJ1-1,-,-,CSASNQLNTEAFF,TGCAGTGCTAGTAACCAGTTGAACACTGAAGCTTTCTTT
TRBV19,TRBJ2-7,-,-,CASSIGYEQYF,TGTGCCAGTAGTATCGGGTACGAGCAGTACTTC
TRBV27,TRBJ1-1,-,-,CASSFRGGEAFF,TGTGCCAGCAGTTTTAGGGGAGGGGAAGCTTTCTTT
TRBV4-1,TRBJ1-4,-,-,CASSVALGEKLFF,TGCGCCAGCAGCGTTGCGCTAGGCGAAAAACTGTTTTTT
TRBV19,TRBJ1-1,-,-,CASDDRDNTEAFF,TGTGCCAGCGATGACAGAGACAACACTGAAGCTTTCTTT
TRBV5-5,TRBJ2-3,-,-,CASSLYGVSSTDTQYF,TGTGCCAGCAGCTTGTATGGAGTTTCTAGCACAGATACGCAGTATTTT
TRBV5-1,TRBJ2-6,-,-,CASSSPTGSSRSGANVLTF,TGCGCCAGCAGCTCACCGACAGGTTCCTCTCGCTCTGGGGCCAACGTCCTGACTTTC
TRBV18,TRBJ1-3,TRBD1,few,CASSAGDSSGNTIYF,TGTGCCAGCTCGGCCGGGGACAGCTCTGGAAACACCATATATTTT
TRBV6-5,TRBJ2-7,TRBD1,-,CATQGQASFYEQYF,TGTGCCACCCAGGGACAGGCGTCGTTCTACGAGCAGTACTTC
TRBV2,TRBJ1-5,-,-,CASSPDGRDQPQHF,TGTGCCAGCAGTCCTGACGGGCGGGATCAGCCCCAGCATTTT
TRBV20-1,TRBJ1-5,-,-,CSASSPRQPQHF,TGCAGTGCTAGTAGTCCGAGACAGCCCCAGCATTTT
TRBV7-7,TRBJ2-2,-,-,CASSLAVSGAHTGELFF,TGTGCTAGCAGCTTAGCGGTTTCAGGGGCACACACCGGGGAGCTGTTTTTT
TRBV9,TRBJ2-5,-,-,CASSVGGSGSQETQYF,TGTGCCAGCAGCGTAGGGGGTAGCGGTTCCCAAGAGACCCAGTACTTC
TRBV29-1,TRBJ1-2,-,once,CSVARTDGEANYGYTF,TGCAGCGTTGCCAGGACGGACGGGGAAGCTAACTATGGCTACACCTTC
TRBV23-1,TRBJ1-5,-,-,CASKRRPLGQPQHF,TGCGCCAGCAAGAGGCGTCCGTTAGGTCAGCCCCAGCATTTT
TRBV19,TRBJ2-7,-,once,CASTPTGGPYEQYF,TGTGCCAGTACCCCCACGGGGGGCCCCTACGAGCAGTACTTC
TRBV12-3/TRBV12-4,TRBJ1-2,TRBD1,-,CASSPDRGGGYTF,TGTGCCAGCAGTCCGGACAGGGGGGGAGGCTACACCTTC
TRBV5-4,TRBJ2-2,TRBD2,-,CASSHSVTSGTGELFF,TGTGCCAGCAGCCACTCGGTCACTAGCGGCACCGGGGAGCTGTTTTTT
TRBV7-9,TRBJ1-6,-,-,CASSFIGTYSPLHF,TGTGCCAGCAGCTTTATTGGCACATATTCACCCCTCCACTTT
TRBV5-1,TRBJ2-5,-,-,CASSSQGREETQYF,TGCGCCAGCAGCTCCCAGGGGAGGGAAGAGACCCAGTACTTC
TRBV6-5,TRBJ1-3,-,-,CASSFSDSSGNTIYF,TGTGCCAGCAGTTTTTCAGACAGCTCTGGAAACACCATATATTTT
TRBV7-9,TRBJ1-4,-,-,CASSAQGRTNEKLFF,TGTGCCAGCAGCGCTCAGGGGCGGACTAATGAAAAACTGTTTTTT
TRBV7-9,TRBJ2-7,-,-,CASSVTGLPPYEQYF,TGTGCCAGCAGCGTGACAGGCCTTCCTCCCTACGAGCAGTACTTC
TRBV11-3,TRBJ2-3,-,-,CASSLISEVDTQYF,TGTGCCAGCAGCTTAATCAGTGAGGTAGATACGCAGTATTTT
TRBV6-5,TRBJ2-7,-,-,CASTQRVNEQYF,TGTGCCAGCACCCAGAGGGTAAATGAGCAGTACTTC
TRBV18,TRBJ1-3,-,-,CASSRTREAKGGNTIYF,TGTGCCAGCTCACGGACCAGGGAAGCAAAAGGCGGCAACACCATATATTTT
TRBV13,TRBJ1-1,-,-,CAPRFGGPGGTEAFF,TGTGCCCCCCGCTTCGGGGGACCGGGGGGGACTGAAGCTTTCTTT
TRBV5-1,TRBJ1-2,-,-,CASSLDSLNYGYTF,TGCGCCAGCAGCTTGGACAGTCTTAACTATGGCTACACCTTC
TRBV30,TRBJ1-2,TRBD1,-,CAWGGQRGFYGYTF,TGTGCCTGGGGGGGACAGAGGGGGTTCTATGGCTACACCTTC
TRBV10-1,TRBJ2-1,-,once,CASSEFTGPNEQFF,TGCGCCAGCAGTGAGTTCACAGGTCCTAATGAGCAGTTCTTC
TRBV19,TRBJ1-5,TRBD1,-,CASSTRQGQNQPQHF,TGTGCCAGTAGTACTCGACAGGGGCAAAATCAGCCCCAGCATTTT
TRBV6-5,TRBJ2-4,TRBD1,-,CASTVIQGAADIQYF,TGTGCCAGCACCGTAATACAGGGGGCCGCGGACATTCAGTACTTC
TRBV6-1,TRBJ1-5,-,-,CASSEDPGSQPQHF,TGTGCCAGCAGTGAAGATCCAGGGTCTCAGCCCCAGCATTTT
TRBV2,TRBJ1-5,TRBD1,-,CASTQGQGGQPQHF,TGTGCCAGCACTCAGGGACAAGGGGGCCAGCCCCAGCATTTT
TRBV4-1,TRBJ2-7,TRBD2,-,CASRQLGLAGVDEQYF,TGCGCCAGCAGACAGCTGGGACTAGCGGGAGTGGACGAGCAGTACTTC